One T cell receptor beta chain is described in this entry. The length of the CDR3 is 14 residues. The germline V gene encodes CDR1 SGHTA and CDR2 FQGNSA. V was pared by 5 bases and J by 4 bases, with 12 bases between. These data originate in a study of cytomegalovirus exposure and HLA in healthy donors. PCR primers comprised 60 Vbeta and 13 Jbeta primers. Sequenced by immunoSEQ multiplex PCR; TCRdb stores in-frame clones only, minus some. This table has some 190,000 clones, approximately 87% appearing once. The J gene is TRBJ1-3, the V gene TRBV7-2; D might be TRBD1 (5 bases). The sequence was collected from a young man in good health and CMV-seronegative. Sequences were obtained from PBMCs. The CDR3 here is CASSLGGDGNTIYF. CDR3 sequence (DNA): TGTGCCAGCAGCCTTGGGGGGGACGGAAACACCATATATTTT.